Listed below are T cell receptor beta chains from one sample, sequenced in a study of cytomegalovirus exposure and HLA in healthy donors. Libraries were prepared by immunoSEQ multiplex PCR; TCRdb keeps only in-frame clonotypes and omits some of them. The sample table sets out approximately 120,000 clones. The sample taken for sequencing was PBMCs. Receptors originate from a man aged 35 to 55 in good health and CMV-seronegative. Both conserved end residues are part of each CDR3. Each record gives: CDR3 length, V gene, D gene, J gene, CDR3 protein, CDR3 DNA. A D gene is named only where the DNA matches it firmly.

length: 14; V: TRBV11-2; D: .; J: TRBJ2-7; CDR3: CASSLRRSSYEQYF; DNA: TGTGCCAGCAGCTTAAGGAGGAGCTCCTACGAGCAGTACTTC
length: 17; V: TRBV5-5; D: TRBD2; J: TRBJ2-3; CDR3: CASSLDAGGPVADTQYF; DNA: TGTGCCAGCAGCTTGGATGCGGGAGGGCCGGTAGCAGATACGCAGTATTTT
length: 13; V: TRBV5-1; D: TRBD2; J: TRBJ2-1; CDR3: CASSVTGGNEQFF; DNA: TGCGCCAGCAGCGTAACGGGAGGGAATGAGCAGTTCTTC
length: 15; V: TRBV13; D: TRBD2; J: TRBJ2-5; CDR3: CASSLRLASHGEQYF; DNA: TGTGCCAGCAGCCTCCGACTAGCGTCCCATGGGGAGCAGTACTTC
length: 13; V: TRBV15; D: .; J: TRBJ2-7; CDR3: CATSKGLSYEQYF; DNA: TGTGCCACCAGCAAAGGACTGTCCTACGAGCAGTACTTC
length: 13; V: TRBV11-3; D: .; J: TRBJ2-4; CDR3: CASSLQALNIQYF; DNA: TGTGCCAGCAGCTTACAAGCTCTAAACATTCAGTACTTC
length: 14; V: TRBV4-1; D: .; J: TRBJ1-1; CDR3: CASSQEYRNTEAFF; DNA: TGCGCCAGCAGCCAAGAGTACAGGAACACTGAAGCTTTCTTT
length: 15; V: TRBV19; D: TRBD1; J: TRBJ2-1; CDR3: CASSIPGQGRWEQFF; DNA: TGTGCCAGTAGTATCCCGGGACAGGGGAGGTGGGAGCAGTTCTTC
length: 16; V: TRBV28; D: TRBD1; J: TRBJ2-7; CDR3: CASSSPGTGQPYEQYF; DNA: TGTGCCAGCAGTTCCCCCGGGACAGGGCAGCCCTACGAGCAGTACTTC
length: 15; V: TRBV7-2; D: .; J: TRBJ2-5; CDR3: CASSFRGLGQETQYF; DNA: TGTGCCAGCAGCTTCCGGGGGTTGGGGCAAGAGACCCAGTACTTC
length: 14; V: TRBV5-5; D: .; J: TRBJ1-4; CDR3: CASSPSGVREKLFF; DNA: TGTGCCAGCAGCCCCTCAGGGGTAAGGGAAAAACTGTTTTTT
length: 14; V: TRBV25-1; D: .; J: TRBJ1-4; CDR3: CASSDRGAVEKLFF; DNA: TGTGCCAGCAGTGATCGGGGTGCGGTAGAAAAACTGTTTTTT
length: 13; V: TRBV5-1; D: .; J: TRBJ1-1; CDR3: CASSFRANTEAFF; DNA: TGCGCCAGCAGCTTCCGAGCGAACACTGAAGCTTTCTTT
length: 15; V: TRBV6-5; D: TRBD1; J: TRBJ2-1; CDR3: CASSMGQGYWNEQFF; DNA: TGTGCCAGCAGTATGGGACAGGGGTACTGGAATGAGCAGTTCTTC
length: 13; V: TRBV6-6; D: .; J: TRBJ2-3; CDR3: CASSERGTDTQYF; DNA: TGTGCCAGCAGCGAGAGGGGCACAGATACGCAGTATTTT
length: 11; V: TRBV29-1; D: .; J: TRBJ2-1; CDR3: CSVDARNEQFF; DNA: TGCAGCGTTGATGCGCGAAATGAGCAGTTCTTC
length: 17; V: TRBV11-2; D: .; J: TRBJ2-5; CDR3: CASRSPLLRDGLETQYF; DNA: TGTGCCAGCAGGTCACCCCTCCTGCGGGACGGGTTAGAGACCCAGTACTTC
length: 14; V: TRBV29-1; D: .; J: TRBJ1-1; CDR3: CSAGVGTANTEAFF; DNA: TGCAGCGCAGGGGTAGGGACGGCGAACACTGAAGCTTTCTTT
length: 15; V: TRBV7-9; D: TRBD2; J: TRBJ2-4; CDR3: CASSSLAGGQNIQYF; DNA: TGTGCCAGCAGCTCTTTAGCGGGTGGGCAAAACATTCAGTACTTC
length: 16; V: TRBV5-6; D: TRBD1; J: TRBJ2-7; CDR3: CASSLVGTTGAGEQYF; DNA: TGTGCCAGCAGCTTGGTTGGTACAACAGGGGCCGGCGAGCAGTACTTC
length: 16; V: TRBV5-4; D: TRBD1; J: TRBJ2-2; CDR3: CASTRSGTGRTGELFF; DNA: TGTGCCAGCACCCGGTCCGGGACAGGGAGGACCGGGGAGCTGTTTTTT
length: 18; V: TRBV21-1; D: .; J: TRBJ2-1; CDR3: CASSKQGLAGLSYNEQFF; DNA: TGTGCCAGCAGCAAACAGGGACTAGCGGGCCTCTCCTACAATGAGCAGTTCTTC
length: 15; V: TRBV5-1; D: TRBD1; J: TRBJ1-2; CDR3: CASRGETGLHYGYTF; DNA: TGCGCCAGCAGGGGGGAGACAGGGCTTCACTATGGCTACACCTTC
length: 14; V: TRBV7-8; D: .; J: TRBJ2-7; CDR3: CASSPRVANYEQYF; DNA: TGTGCCAGCAGCCCAAGAGTAGCAAACTACGAGCAGTACTTC
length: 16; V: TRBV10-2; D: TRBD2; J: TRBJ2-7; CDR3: CASSRSGTSGTYEQYF; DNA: TGCGCCAGCAGTCGTTCCGGGACTAGCGGAACCTACGAGCAGTACTTC
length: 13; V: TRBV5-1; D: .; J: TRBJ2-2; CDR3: CASSLPGTGELFF; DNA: TGCGCCAGCAGCTTGCCGGGCACCGGGGAGCTGTTTTTT
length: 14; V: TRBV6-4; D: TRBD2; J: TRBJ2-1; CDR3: CASSRTSGDNEQFF; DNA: TGTGCCAGCAGCCGGACTAGCGGTGACAATGAGCAGTTCTTC
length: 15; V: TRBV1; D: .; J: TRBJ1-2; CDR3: CTSSQEGGSVYGYTF; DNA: TGCACCAGCAGCCAAGAAGGAGGAAGTGTCTATGGCTACACCTTC
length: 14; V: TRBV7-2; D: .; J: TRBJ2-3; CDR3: CASSLGGVIDTQYF; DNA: TGTGCCAGCAGCTTAGGGGGCGTGATTGATACGCAGTATTTT
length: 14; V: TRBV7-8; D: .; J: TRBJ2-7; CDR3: CASSLARGSYEQYF; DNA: TGTGCCAGCAGCTTAGCCAGGGGCTCCTACGAGCAGTACTTC